This entry is about one T cell receptor beta chain. Antigen specificity is unknown. This entry belongs to a study of T cell repertoires in cytomegalovirus infection. The study's findings and limits: There were HLA-C-restricted CMV-specific TCR beta clonotypes dominating the ex vivo response. Summed frequency of shared TCR beta families picked out CMV carriers who also had the relevant HLA.

MiXCR, applied by TCRdb to the reads, yields one record per CDR3 protein. The profile shows roughly 180,000 distinct CDR3 sequences, less than 25% of them singletons. The source was CD8+ T cells from cultured PBMCs, collected from culture after CMV antigen stimulation. The receptor was derived from a human donor in good health (CMV status not recorded). Some clones in this sample may be carry-over from other donors' samples.

In DNA, the CDR3 is TGTGCCAGCAGCTCAGAACCTAGCACAGATACGCAGTATTTT. Translated: CASSSEPSTDTQYF. This chain joins TRBV27 and TRBJ2-3; D is ambiguous. The CDR3 length is 14 residues. V was cut by 6 bases and J by 0 bases, with 10 bases left in between. Germline CDR1 and CDR2: MNHEY and SMNVEV (reference sequence).